These 28 T cell receptor beta chains came from one sample sequenced in a study of T cells after yellow fever vaccination. Using its own MiXCR run on the 5' RACE reads, TCRdb lists one record per CDR3 protein. The data hold about 75,000 distinct CDR3 sequences, with around 7.9% observed a single time. The sample in question was CD8+ T cells sorted from PBMCs, obtained more than 8 days after the first yellow fever vaccination. The receptor set was obtained from a man aged 18 to 29 who received the YFV17D yellow fever vaccine.

This clonotype was seen only a few times. The chain couples TRBV6-2 or TRBV6-3 to TRBJ2-7; unclear D gene. The length of the CDR3 is 12 residues. Between the trimmed V and J ends, which lost 2 bases and 5 bases, there was a span of 7 bases. Looked up from germline, CDR1 is MNHEY and CDR2 is SVGEGT. The CDR3 region has the DNA TGTGCCAGCAGTTACCTAGGCGACGAGCAGTACTTC. This gives the protein CASSYLGDEQYF.

This clonotype was seen many times. This chain connects TRBV27 to TRBJ1-5; 9 bases line up with TRBD1. The germline CDR1 and CDR2 sequences are MNHEY and SMNVEV (reference sequence). This CDR3 has 18 residues. The junction had 17 bases not matched to a gene; V was cut back by 5 bases and J by 6 bases. For the CDR3, the DNA is TGTGCCAGCAGTCCGACTGCGACCGGGACAGGGAGGTTTCAGCCCCAGCATTTT. Translating gives CASSPTATGTGRFQPQHF.

The rearrangement joins TRBV4-3 to TRBJ2-3; 12 bases are a match to TRBD2. Unmatched junction bases numbered 5, after V lost 0 bases and J lost 1 base. The CDR3 is 18 amino acids. Germline V gene sequence: CDR1 LGHNA, CDR2 YSLEER. The CDR3 spells CASSQDLASGGGTDTQYF. The CDR3 DNA reads TGCGCCAGCAGCCAAGATTTGGCTAGCGGGGGGGGCACAGATACGCAGTATTTT.

This clonotype came up many times. This chain uses TRBV15 with TRBJ2-5; 9 bases fit TRBD2. CDR3 length equals 13 residues. The germline V gene has CDR1 LNHNV and CDR2 YYDKDF (reference sequence). The V segment lost 6 bases and the J segment 4 bases; nucleotides outside the gene matches: 3. CDR3 residues: CATRPRGGETQYF. CDR3 sequence (DNA): TGTGCCACCAGACCGCGGGGGGGAGAGACCCAGTACTTC.

The chain couples TRBV7-9 to TRBJ1-5, with D perhaps matching TRBD1 (5 bases). Trimming took off 4 bases at V and 4 bases at J, with 11 bases between the two ends. Per germline, CDR1 SEHNR and CDR2 FQNEAQ (reference sequence). The CDR3 consists of 14 residues. For the CDR3, the DNA is TGTGCCAGCAGCTCGCCGACAGATAATCAGCCCCAGCATTTT. It yields the protein CASSSPTDNQPQHF.

This clonotype was counted between two and nine times. The V and J genes are TRBV28 and TRBJ1-5; maybe TRBD1 (5 bases). The CDR3 has 14 amino acids. Germline values: CDR1 MDHEN, CDR2 SYDVKM. Trimming cost V 2 bases and J 5 bases, with 10 bases left between them. For the CDR3, the DNA is TGTGCCAGCAGTTTAGAGACAGACTATCAGCCCCAGCATTTT. It specifies CASSLETDYQPQHF.

This clonotype was counted a few times. CDR3 nucleotide sequence: TGCGCCAGCGCCACGACCGGGGGGGCTTTTCAGACCCAGTACTTC. It yields the protein CASATTGGAFQTQYF. The chain employs TRBV5-1 and TRBJ2-5, with 8 bases fitting TRBD2. The CDR3 is 15 residues long. V dropped 7 bases and J dropped 6; count of bases not matched to a gene: 14. Germline CDR1 and CDR2: SGHRS and YFSETQ. The full variable domain, in which reference TRBV5-1 and TRBJ2-5 provide the parts outside the CDR3, is KAGVTQTPRYLIKTRGQQVTLSCSPISGHRSVSWYQQTPGQGLQFLFEYFSETQRNKGNFPGRFSGRQFSNSRSEMNVSTLELGDSALYLCASATTGGAFQTQYFGPGTRLLVL.

Many counts were recorded for this clonotype. The chain carries TRBV27 and TRBJ1-1; TRBD1 aligns across 7 bases. The germline gives CDR1 MNHEY, CDR2 SMNVEV (reference sequence). V gave up 7 bases and J gave up 1 base; unmatched junction bases: 9. CDR3 length equals 15 residues. CDR3 amino acids: CASIWQGVGNTEAFF. CDR3 bases: TGTGCCAGCATATGGCAGGGGGTGGGGAACACTGAAGCTTTCTTT.

This chain connects TRBV7-8 to TRBJ2-1; TRBD2 agrees at 8 bases. This CDR3 is 13 amino acids long. V lost 4 bases to trimming and J lost 13 bases; unmatched junction nucleotides: 9. CDR1 and CDR2 (germline): SGHVS, FQNEAQ. The CDR3: CASSSYTSGSQFF. Written as DNA, the CDR3 is TGTGCCAGCAGCTCTTATACTAGCGGTTCTCAGTTCTTC.

This clonotype was seen more than once but under ten times. V usage is TRBV27 and J usage is TRBJ1-2; the D gene is possibly TRBD1 (6 bases). The V and J ends lost 4 bases and 0 bases respectively, with 15 bases between them. The CDR3 spans 16 residues. Germline values: CDR1 MNHEY, CDR2 SMNVEV (reference sequence). The CDR3 loop is CASSSSTTGPNYGYTF. In DNA, the CDR3 is TGTGCCAGCAGTTCATCAACGACAGGTCCTAACTATGGCTACACCTTC.

The rearrangement uses TRBV7-9 and TRBJ2-1, with a possible D match to TRBD1 (5 bases). Trimming took 4 bases from V and 8 from J, leaving 6 bases between them. The CDR3 sequence is 11 residues long. Germline V CDR1 and CDR2: SEHNR, FQNEAQ (reference sequence). Written as DNA, the CDR3 is TGTGCCAGCAGCTGGGGCGATGAGCAGTTCTTC. Translated, it gives CASSWGDEQFF.

This clonotype was detected ten times or more. V is TRBV10-3 and J is TRBJ1-1; D remains unclear. Germline V gene sequence: CDR1 ENHRY, CDR2 SYGVKD. The V end lost 3 bases, the J end lost 1 base, and 12 bases lay between the germline ends. The CDR3 has 15 residues. CDR3 amino acids: CAISDPGGGNTEAFF. DNA of the CDR3: TGTGCCATCAGTGATCCTGGTGGCGGGAACACTGAAGCTTTCTTT.

In its sample, this clonotype was seen many times. V is TRBV7-6 and J is TRBJ2-1, with D tentatively TRBD2 (5 bases). CDR1 is SGHVS and CDR2 is FNYEAQ in the germline V gene. Trimming removed 5 bases at V and 0 bases at J, with 20 bases between. This CDR3 has 18 residues. The CDR3 region is CASSPNPDGLSSYNEQFF. For the CDR3, the DNA is TGTGCCAGCAGCCCCAACCCGGACGGACTGAGCTCCTACAATGAGCAGTTCTTC.

This clonotype was recorded many times. The chain carries TRBV4-2 and TRBJ2-3, with a tentative D call TRBD2 (6 bases). Germline lookup yields CDR1 LGHNA and CDR2 YNFKEQ. The CDR3 runs 15 residues. Trimming took 1 base from V and 6 from J, leaving 14 bases between them. In nucleotides, the CDR3 is TGTGCCAGCAGCCAAGCCCAGACTAGATCGGATACGCAGTATTTT. It specifies CASSQAQTRSDTQYF.

This clonotype was seen at least ten times. The chain uses TRBV7-6 and TRBJ2-3; D unclear. The CDR3 length is 14 residues. The V gene lost 1 base and the J gene lost 1 base, with 6 bases spanning the gap. Germline V CDR1 and CDR2: SGHVS, FNYEAQ. The CDR3 sequence is CASSLGGRTDTQYF. CDR3 DNA sequence: TGTGCCAGCAGCTTAGGAGGACGCACAGATACGCAGTATTTT. Supplemented by reference TRBV7-6 and TRBJ2-3, the full variable domain reads GAGVSQSPRYKVTKRGQDVALRCDPISGHVSLYWYRQALGQGPEFLTYFNYEAQQDKSGLPNDRFSAERPEGSISTLTIQRTEQRDSAMYRCASSLGGRTDTQYFGPGTRLTVL.

This clonotype was seen at least ten times. V and J are TRBV25-1 and TRBJ2-4; maybe TRBD1 (6 bases). V was pared by 6 bases and J by 4 bases, with 7 bases between. This CDR3 is built from 12 residues. Germline lookup yields CDR1 MGHDK and CDR2 SYGVNS. DNA of the CDR3: TGTGCCAGCAGGGACAGTAAAAACATTCAGTACTTC. Translation gives CASRDSKNIQYF.

At least ten counts were recorded for this clonotype. This chain links TRBV14 with TRBJ2-7; D remains unclear. With 1 base removed from V and 3 bases from J, the gap between germline ends came to 4 bases. The CDR3 covers 12 residues. Germline assignment: CDR1 SGHDN and CDR2 FVKESK. CDR3 sequence: CASSQASYEQYF. DNA of the CDR3: TGTGCCAGCAGCCAAGCGAGCTACGAGCAGTACTTC.

This clonotype appeared a few times. V usage is TRBV12-3 or TRBV12-4 and J usage is TRBJ1-1; TRBD1 might be the D (6 bases). CDR3 length: 14 amino acids. V was shortened by 5 bases and J by 11 bases, with 21 bases between the two germline ends. CDR3 DNA sequence: TGTGCCAGCAGTCTCGGGGCCGGTACAGGGATCGCTTTCTTT. This codes for CASSLGAGTGIAFF.

This clonotype has ten or more counts. V and J are TRBV7-2 and TRBJ2-1, with D tentatively TRBD2 (5 bases). Trimming shortened V by 0 bases and J by 0 bases, and 15 bases separated the two germline ends. Germline-derived CDR1 and CDR2 are SGHTA and FQGNSA. The CDR3 is 18 residues long. DNA of the CDR3: TGTGCCAGCAGCTTAGCGTTGGCTCCCACTAGCTCCTACAATGAGCAGTTCTTC. Its protein is CASSLALAPTSSYNEQFF.

J is TRBJ1-1 and V is TRBV12-3 or TRBV12-4, with a tentative D call TRBD1 (5 bases). This CDR3 region has 14 residues. V shed 11 bases and J shed 1 base, with 17 bases lying between them. CDR3 DNA: TGTGCCGCCTCGTATGGAGGGGCGAACACTGAAGCTTTCTTT. This translates into CAASYGGANTEAFF.

Ten or more counts support this clonotype. The chain couples TRBV10-2 to TRBJ2-7; a possible D gene is TRBD2 (6 bases). The CDR3 loop spans 12 amino acids. V was pared by 6 bases and J by 6 bases, with 12 bases between. Germline lookup yields CDR1 WSHSY and CDR2 SAAADI. CDR3 sequence (DNA): TGCGCCAGCAGCTCCGTGGGGGGCGAGCAGTACTTC. Translation: CASSSVGGEQYF.

This clonotype was observed many times. The chain's CDR3 is CASSWGQGYTEAFF. The CDR3 DNA reads as TGTGCCAGCAGTTGGGGACAGGGCTACACTGAAGCTTTCTTT. This chain uses TRBV6-5 with TRBJ1-1; 9 bases match TRBD1. J lost 3 bases, V lost 4 bases, and 3 bases had no gene match. The germline gives CDR1 MNHEY, CDR2 SVGAGI. This CDR3 region has 14 residues.

This clonotype was counted between two and nine times. V is TRBV6-2 or TRBV6-3 and J is TRBJ1-1, with 8 bases aligning to TRBD1. CDR3 size: 13 residues. Germline CDR1 is MNHEY and CDR2 is SVGEGT. Trimming cost V 6 bases and J 4 bases; bases outside gene matches: 4. The CDR3 sequence is CASRPQGATEAFF. The CDR3 bases are TGTGCCAGCAGACCCCAGGGGGCCACTGAAGCTTTCTTT.

This clonotype was observed at least ten times. The rearrangement uses TRBV4-1 and TRBJ2-7; no clear D. The CDR3 is made up of 17 amino acids. Trimming left V 0 bases short and J 2 bases short, with 17 bases between. Per the germline V gene, CDR1 is MGHRA and CDR2 is YSYEKL. The CDR3 loop is CASSQDVATGFPYEQYF. In DNA, the CDR3 is TGCGCCAGCAGCCAAGATGTTGCGACGGGTTTCCCCTACGAGCAGTACTTC.

Worth noting for this clonotype: This could be a read error, since a much larger clone is one nucleotide away. V usage is TRBV4-3 and J usage is TRBJ1-1; 9 bases match TRBD1. Germline CDR1 reads LGHNA; CDR2 reads YSLEER. The CDR3 consists of 16 residues. The CDR3 sequence: CGSSQDMGQGNTEAFF. CDR3 DNA sequence: TGCGGCAGCAGCCAAGATATGGGACAGGGGAACACTGAAGCTTTCTTT.

The sample holds many counts of this clonotype. CDR3 residues: CAISERDSNQPQHF. DNA of the CDR3: TGTGCCATCAGTGAAAGGGATAGCAATCAGCCCCAGCATTTT. V is TRBV10-3 and J is TRBJ1-5; no firm D call. V dropped 3 bases and J dropped 0 bases, with 6 bases sitting between them. From germline, CDR1 is ENHRY and CDR2 SYGVKD. The CDR3 extends over 14 amino acids.

V usage is TRBV3-1 and J usage is TRBJ2-1; D call uncertain. The V gene lost 1 base and the J gene lost 0 bases, with 7 bases spanning the gap. The germline V gene encodes CDR1 LGHDT and CDR2 YNNKEL (reference sequence). The CDR3 is 15 residues long. The CDR3 bases are TGTGCCAGCAGCCAAGGGCTAAGCTCCTACAATGAGCAGTTCTTC. Amino acids: CASSQGLSSYNEQFF.

The chain joins TRBV19 to TRBJ2-1; D unresolved. Trimming stripped 0 bases from V and 10 bases from J, with 13 bases between. The CDR3 totals 14 residues. CDR1 and CDR2 (germline): LNHDA, SQIVND (reference sequence). The CDR3 coding sequence is TGTGCCAGTAGTATAGACGGCAGTCTAGGAGAGCAGTTCTTC. Amino acid sequence: CASSIDGSLGEQFF.